The T cell receptor beta chain under discussion was sequenced for a study of Graves' ophthalmopathy and Graves' hyperthyroidism. Regarding the study as a whole: The blood repertoire also included most expanded thyroid clonotypes above 0.001 frequency.

This clonotype has a count of ten or more. Its cognate antigen is unknown. CDR1 is SGHNT and CDR2 is YENEEA in the germline V gene. This CDR3 has 11 residues. The V end was cut by 1 base, the J end by 8 bases, with 5 bases between. The TCR beta CDR3 regions underwent amplification from RNA transcripts. After a first-round RT-PCR with HTBI primers, a second-round multiplex PCR was run. MiXCR, run by TCRdb on the multiplex PCR reads, gives a single entry per CDR3 protein. There are about 380,000 distinct CDR3 sequences in the sample; approximately 15% occur only once, and 5.5% to 7% lies in the top ten. Recruitment covered hyperthyroidism patients aged 18 to 65 whose new diagnosis was of under 2 months' duration.

The sample consisted of peripheral blood. The source of this sequence is a woman between 18 and 29 years old with stable Graves' hyperthyroidism. J is TRBJ1-2 and V is TRBV11-3; no reliable D call. The CDR3 region has the DNA TGTGCCAGCAGCTTAGGACAAGGCTACACCTTC. As protein: CASSLGQGYTF.